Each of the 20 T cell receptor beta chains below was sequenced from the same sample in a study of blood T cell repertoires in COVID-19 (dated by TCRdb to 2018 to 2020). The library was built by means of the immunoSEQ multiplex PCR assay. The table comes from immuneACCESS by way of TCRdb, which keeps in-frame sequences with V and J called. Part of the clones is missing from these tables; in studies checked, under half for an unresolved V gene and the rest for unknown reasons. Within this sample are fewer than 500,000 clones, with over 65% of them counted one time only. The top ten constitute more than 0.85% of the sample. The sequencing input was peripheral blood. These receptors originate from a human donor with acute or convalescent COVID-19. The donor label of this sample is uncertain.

CDR3 bases: TGCAGCGTTGTCGTCAGCGTAGTGTTAGCAGATACGCAGTATTTT. Protein product: CSVVVSVVLADTQYF. The chain joins TRBV29-1 to TRBJ2-3; D uncertain. There are 15 residues in the CDR3. Trimming pared 4 bases from V and 4 bases from J, leaving 18 bases between. Germline loops: CDR1 SQVTM, CDR2 ANQGSEA.

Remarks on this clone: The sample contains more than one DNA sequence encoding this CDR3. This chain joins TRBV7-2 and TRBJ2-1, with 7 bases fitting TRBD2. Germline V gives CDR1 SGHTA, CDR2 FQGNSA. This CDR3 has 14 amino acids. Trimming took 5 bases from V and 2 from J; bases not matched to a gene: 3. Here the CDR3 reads CASSPGLAYNEQFF. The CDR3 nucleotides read TGTGCCAGCAGCCCAGGACTAGCCTACAATGAGCAGTTCTTC.

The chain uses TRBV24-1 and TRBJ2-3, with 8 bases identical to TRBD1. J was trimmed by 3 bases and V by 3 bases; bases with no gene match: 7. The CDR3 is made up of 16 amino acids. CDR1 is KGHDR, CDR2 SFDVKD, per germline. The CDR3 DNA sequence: TGTGCCACCAGTGATCCAGGGGGCACCCCAACAGATACGCAGTATTTT. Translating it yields CATSDPGGTPTDTQYF.

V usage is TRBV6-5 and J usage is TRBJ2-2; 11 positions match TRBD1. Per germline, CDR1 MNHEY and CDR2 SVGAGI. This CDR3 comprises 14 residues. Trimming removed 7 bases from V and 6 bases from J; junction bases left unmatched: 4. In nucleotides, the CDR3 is TGTGCCAGCACCCGGACAGGGGGCCCCGGGGAGCTGTTTTTT. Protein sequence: CASTRTGGPGELFF.

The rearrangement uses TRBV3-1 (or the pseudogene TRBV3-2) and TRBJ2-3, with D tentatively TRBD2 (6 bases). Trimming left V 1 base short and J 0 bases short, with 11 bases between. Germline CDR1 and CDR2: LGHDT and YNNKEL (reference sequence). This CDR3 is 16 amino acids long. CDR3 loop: CASSQGIRGSTDTQYF. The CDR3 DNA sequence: TGTGCCAGCAGCCAAGGGATACGGGGGAGCACAGATACGCAGTATTTT.

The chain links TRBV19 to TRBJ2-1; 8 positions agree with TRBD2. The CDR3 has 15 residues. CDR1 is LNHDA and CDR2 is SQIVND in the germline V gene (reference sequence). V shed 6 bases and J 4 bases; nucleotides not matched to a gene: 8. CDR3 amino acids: CASRGGLGRYNEQFF. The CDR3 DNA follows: TGTGCCAGTAGGGGGGGACTAGGCAGGTACAATGAGCAGTTCTTC.

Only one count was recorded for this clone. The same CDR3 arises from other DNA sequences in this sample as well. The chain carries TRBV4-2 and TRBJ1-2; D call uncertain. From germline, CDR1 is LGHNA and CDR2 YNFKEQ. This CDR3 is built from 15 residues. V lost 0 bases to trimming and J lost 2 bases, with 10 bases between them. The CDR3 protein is CASSQDLTVNYGYTF. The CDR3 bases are TGTGCCAGCAGCCAAGATCTCACAGTGAACTATGGCTACACCTTC.

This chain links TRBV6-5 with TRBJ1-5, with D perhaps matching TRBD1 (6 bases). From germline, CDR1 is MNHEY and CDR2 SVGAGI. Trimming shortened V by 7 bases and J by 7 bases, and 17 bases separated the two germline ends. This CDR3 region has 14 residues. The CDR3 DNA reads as TGTGCCAGCAAGAGGGACAACCCAGGGCAGCCCCAGCATTTT. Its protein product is CASKRDNPGQPQHF.

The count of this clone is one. The CDR3 here is CASSKGTGNSNQPQHF. The CDR3 region has the DNA TGTGCCAGTAGTAAGGGGACAGGGAATAGCAATCAGCCCCAGCATTTT. The chain carries TRBV19 and TRBJ1-5; 9 bases map to TRBD1. Per germline, CDR1 LNHDA and CDR2 SQIVND (reference sequence). J gave up 0 bases and V 4 bases, and 4 bases lay outside the gene matches. The CDR3 spans 16 residues.

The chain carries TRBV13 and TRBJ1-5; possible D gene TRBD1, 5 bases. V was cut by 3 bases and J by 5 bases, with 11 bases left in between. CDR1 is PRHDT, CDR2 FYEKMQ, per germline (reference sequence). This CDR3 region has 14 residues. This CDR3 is CASSLWGEDQPQHF. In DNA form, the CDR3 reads TGTGCCAGCAGCTTGTGGGGGGAGGATCAGCCCCAGCATTTT.

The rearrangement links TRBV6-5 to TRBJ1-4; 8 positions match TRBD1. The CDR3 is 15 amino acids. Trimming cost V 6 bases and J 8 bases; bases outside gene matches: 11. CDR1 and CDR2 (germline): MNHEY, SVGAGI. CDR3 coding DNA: TGTGCCAGCAGACGAAACAGGGGGGAGTTAGAAAAACTGTTTTTT. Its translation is CASRRNRGELEKLFF.

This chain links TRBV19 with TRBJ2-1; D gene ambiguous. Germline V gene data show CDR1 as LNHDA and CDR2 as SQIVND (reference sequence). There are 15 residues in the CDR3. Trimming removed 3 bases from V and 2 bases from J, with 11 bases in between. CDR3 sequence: CASSMAPGTYNEQFF. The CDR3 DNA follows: TGTGCCAGTAGTATGGCTCCGGGTACCTACAATGAGCAGTTCTTC.

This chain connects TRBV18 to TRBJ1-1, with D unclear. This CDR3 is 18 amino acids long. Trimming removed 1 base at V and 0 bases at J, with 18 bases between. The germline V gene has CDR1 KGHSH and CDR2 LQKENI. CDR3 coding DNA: TGTGCCAGCTCACCACGAATGCCCTCAGAGGGCATGAACACTGAAGCTTTCTTT. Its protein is CASSPRMPSEGMNTEAFF.

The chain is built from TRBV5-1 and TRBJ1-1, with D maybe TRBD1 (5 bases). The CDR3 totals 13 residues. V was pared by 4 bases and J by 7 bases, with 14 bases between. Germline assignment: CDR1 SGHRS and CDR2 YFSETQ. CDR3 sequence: CASSTPQGNEAFF. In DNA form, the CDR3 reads TGCGCCAGCAGCACCCCTCAGGGCAATGAAGCTTTCTTT. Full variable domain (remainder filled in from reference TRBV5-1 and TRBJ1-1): KAGVTQTPRYLIKTRGQQVTLSCSPISGHRSVSWYQQTPGQGLQFLFEYFSETQRNKGNFPGRFSGRQFSNSRSEMNVSTLELGDSALYLCASSTPQGNEAFFGQGTRLTVV.

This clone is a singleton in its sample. The CDR3 DNA follows: TGTGCCAGCTACTACAGGGGGGAGTCGGCTGGGGCCAACGTCCTGACTTTC. Translation gives CASYYRGESAGANVLTF. V is TRBV19 and J is TRBJ2-6, with 8 bases lining up with TRBD1. Trimming cost V 9 bases and J 2 bases; bases outside gene matches: 12. The germline V gene has CDR1 LNHDA and CDR2 SQIVND (reference sequence). This CDR3 has 17 amino acids.

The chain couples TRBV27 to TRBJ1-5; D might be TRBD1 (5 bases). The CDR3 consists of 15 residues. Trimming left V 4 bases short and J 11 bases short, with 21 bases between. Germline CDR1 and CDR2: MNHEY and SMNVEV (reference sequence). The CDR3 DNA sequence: TGTGCCAGCAGTTCCTTGGACCCAGGCCGGGGGGCCCAGCATTTT. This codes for CASSSLDPGRGAQHF.

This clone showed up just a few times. This CDR3 is CAISAGQGATEAFF. CDR3 bases: TGTGCCATCAGTGCAGGGCAGGGGGCCACTGAAGCTTTCTTT. The V call is TRBV10-3, the J call TRBJ1-1, with 8 bases matching TRBD1. J lost 4 bases, V lost 4 bases, and 5 bases had no gene match. Germline CDR1 is ENHRY and CDR2 is SYGVKD. This CDR3 has 14 amino acids.

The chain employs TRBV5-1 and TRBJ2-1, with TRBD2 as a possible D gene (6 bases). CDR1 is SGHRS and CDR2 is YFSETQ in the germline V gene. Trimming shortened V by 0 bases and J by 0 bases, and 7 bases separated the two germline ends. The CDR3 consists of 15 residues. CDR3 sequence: CASSLGDSSYNEQFF. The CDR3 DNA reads TGCGCCAGCAGCTTGGGGGACTCCTCCTACAATGAGCAGTTCTTC.

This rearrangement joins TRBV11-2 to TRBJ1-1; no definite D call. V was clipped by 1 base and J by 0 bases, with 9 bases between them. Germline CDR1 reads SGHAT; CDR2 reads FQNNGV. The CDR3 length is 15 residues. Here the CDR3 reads CASSLVRGLNTEAFF. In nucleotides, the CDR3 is TGTGCCAGCAGCTTAGTCCGCGGCTTGAACACTGAAGCTTTCTTT.

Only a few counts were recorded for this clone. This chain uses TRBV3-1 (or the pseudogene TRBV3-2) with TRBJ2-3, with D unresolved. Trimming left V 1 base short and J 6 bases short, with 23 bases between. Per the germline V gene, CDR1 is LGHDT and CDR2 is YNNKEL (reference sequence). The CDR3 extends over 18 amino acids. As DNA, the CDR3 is TGTGCCAGCAGCCAAGTCGTCGGGTATAATTTACGTTCGGATACGCAGTATTTT. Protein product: CASSQVVGYNLRSDTQYF.